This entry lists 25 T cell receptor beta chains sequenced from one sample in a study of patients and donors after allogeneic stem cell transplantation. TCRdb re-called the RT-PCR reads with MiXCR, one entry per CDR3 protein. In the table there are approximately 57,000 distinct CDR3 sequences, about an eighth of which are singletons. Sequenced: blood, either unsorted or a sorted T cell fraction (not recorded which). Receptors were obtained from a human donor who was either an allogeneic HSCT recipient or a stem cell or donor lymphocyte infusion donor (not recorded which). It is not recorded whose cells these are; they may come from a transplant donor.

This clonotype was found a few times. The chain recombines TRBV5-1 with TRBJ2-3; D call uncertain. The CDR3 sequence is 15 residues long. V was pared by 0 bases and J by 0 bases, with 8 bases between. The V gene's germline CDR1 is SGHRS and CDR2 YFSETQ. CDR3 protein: CASSLVLSSTDTQYF. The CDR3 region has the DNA TGCGCCAGCAGCTTGGTCTTGTCTAGCACAGATACGCAGTATTTT.

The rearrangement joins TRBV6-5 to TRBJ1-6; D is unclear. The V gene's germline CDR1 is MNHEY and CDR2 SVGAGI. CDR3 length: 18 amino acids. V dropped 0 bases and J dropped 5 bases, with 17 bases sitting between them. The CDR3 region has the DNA TGTGCCAGCAGTTACTCGAGTGGGTTCTCAGCAGATAATTCACCCCTCCACTTT. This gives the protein CASSYSSGFSADNSPLHF.

Here the CDR3 DNA reads TGTGCCAGCAGCCCGGGACCTCCTGGGGCCAACGTCCTGACTTTC. Its protein is CASSPGPPGANVLTF. The rearrangement links TRBV11-3 to TRBJ2-6; D may be TRBD1 or TRBD2 (5 bases each). Trimming removed 5 bases from V and 2 bases from J, with 10 bases in between. The germline CDR1 and CDR2 sequences are SGHNT and YENEEA. CDR3 length: 15 residues.

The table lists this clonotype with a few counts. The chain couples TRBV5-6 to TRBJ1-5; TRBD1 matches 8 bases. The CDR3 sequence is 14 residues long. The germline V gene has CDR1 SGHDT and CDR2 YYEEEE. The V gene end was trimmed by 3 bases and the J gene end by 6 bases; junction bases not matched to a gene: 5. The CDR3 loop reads CASSSGQVGQPQHF. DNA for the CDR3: TGTGCCAGCAGCTCGGGACAGGTCGGTCAGCCCCAGCATTTT.

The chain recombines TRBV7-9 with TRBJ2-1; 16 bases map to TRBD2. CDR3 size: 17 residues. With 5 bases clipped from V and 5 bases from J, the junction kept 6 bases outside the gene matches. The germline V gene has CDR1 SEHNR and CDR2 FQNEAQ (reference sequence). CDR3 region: CASSPGTSGRGNNEQFF. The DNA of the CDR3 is TGTGCCAGCAGCCCGGGGACTAGCGGGAGGGGGAACAATGAGCAGTTCTTC. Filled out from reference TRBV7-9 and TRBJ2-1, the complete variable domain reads DTGVSQNPRHKITKRGQNVTFRCDPISEHNRLYWYRQTLGQGPEFLTYFQNEAQLEKSRLLSDRFSAERPKGSFSTLEIQRTEQGDSAMYLCASSPGTSGRGNNEQFFGPGTRLTVL.

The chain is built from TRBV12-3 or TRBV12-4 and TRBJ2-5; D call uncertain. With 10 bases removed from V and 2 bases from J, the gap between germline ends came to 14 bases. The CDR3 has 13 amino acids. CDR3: CAIQQQLQETQYF. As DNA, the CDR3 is TGTGCCATCCAACAACAACTACAAGAGACCCAGTACTTC.

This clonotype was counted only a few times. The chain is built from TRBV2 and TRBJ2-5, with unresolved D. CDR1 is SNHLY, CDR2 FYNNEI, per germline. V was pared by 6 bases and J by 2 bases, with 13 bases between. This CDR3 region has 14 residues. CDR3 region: CASRDPSRQETQYF. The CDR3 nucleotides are TGTGCCAGCAGGGATCCAAGTCGGCAAGAGACCCAGTACTTC. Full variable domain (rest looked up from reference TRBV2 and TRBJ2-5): EPEVTQTPSHQVTQMGQEVILRCVPISNHLYFYWYRQILGQKVEFLVSFYNNEISEKSEIFDDQFSVERPDGSNFTLKIRSTKLEDSAMYFCASRDPSRQETQYFGPGTRLLVL.

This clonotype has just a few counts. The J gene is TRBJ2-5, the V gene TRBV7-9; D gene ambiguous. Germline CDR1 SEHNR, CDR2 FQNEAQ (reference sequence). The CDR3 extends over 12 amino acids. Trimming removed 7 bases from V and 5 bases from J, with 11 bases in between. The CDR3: CASKGYMETQYF. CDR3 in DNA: TGTGCCAGCAAAGGGTATATGGAGACCCAGTACTTC.

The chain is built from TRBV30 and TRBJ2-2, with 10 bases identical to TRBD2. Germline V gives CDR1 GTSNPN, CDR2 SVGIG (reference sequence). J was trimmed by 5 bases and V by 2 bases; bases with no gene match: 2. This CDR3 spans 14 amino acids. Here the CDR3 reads CAWSLAGVTGELFF. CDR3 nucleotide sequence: TGTGCCTGGAGTCTAGCGGGAGTTACCGGGGAGCTGTTTTTT.

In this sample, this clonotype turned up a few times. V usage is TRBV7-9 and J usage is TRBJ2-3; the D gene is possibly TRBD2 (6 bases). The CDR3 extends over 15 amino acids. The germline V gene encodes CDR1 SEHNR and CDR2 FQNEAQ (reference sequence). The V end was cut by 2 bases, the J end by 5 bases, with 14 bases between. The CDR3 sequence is CASSLFPSALDTQYF. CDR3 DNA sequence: TGTGCCAGCAGCTTATTCCCTAGCGCGTTAGATACGCAGTATTTT.

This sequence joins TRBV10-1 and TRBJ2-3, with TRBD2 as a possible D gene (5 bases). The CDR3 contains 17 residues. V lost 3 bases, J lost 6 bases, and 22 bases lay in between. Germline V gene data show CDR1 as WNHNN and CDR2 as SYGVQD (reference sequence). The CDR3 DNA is TGCGCCAGCAGTGAAGAGAGCCCAACCGCCTCGGGGGATACGCAGTATTTT. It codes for CASSEESPTASGDTQYF.

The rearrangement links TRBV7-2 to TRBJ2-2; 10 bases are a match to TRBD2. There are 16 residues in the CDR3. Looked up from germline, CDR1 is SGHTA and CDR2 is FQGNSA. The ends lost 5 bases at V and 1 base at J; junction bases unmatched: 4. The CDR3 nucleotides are TGTGCCAGCAGCCCTCGGACTAGCGGGAACACCGGGGAGCTGTTTTTT. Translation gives CASSPRTSGNTGELFF. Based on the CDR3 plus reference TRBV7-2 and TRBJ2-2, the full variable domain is GAGVSQSPSNKVTEKGKDVELRCDPISGHTALYWYRQSLGQGLEFLIYFQGNSAPDKSGLPSDRFSAERTGGSVSTLTIQRTQQEDSAVYLCASSPRTSGNTGELFFGEGSRLTVL.

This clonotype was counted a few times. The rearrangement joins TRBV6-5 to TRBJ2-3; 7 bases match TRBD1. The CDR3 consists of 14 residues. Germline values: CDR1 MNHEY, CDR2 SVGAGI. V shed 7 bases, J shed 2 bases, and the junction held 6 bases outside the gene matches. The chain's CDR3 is CASTQGVPTDTQYF. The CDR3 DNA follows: TGTGCCAGCACCCAGGGGGTTCCCACAGATACGCAGTATTTT.

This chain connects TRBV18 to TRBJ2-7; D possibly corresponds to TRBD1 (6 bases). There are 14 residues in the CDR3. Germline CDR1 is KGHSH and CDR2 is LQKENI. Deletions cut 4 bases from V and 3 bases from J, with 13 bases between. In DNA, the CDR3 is TGTGCCAGCTCACGCTCAGGGGACCTCTACGAGCAGTACTTC. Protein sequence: CASSRSGDLYEQYF.

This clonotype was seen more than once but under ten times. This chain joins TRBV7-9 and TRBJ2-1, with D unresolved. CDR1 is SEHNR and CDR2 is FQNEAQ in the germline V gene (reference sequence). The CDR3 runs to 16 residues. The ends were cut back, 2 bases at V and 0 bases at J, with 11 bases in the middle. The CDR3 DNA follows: TGTGCCAGCAGCTTAAAGTCAGCTAGCTCCTACAATGAGCAGTTCTTC. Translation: CASSLKSASSYNEQFF.

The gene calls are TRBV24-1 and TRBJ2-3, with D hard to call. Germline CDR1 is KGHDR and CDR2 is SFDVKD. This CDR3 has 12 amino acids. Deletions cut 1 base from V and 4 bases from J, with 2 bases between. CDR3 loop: CATSDFSDTQYF. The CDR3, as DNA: TGTGCCACCAGTGATTTTTCAGATACGCAGTATTTT.

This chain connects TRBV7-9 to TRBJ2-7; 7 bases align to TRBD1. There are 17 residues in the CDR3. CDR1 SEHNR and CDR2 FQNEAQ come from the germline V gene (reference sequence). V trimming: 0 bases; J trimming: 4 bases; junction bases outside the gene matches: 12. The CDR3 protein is CASSLAGWRDRVYEQYF. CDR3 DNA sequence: TGTGCCAGCAGCTTAGCAGGTTGGAGAGACAGGGTTTACGAGCAGTACTTC.

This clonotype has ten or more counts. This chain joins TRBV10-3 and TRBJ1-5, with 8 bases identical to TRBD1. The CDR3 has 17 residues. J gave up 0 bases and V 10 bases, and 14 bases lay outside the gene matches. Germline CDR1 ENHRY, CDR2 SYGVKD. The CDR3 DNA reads TGTGCCACCTGCAAGGACAGGGAGTACTTTAGCAATCAGCCCCAGCATTTT. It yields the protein CATCKDREYFSNQPQHF.

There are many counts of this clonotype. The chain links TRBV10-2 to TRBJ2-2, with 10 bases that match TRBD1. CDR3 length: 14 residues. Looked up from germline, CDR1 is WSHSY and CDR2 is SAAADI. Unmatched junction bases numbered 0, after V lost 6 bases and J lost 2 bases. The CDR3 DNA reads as TGCGCCAGCAGGACAGGGGGCAACACCGGGGAGCTGTTTTTT. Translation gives CASRTGGNTGELFF.

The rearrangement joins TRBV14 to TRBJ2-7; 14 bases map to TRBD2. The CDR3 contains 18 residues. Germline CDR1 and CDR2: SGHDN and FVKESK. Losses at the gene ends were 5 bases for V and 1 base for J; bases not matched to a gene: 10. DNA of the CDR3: TGTGCCAGCAGCTGGGGACTAGCGGGAGTCACGGCGTCCTACGAGCAGTACTTC. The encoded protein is CASSWGLAGVTASYEQYF.

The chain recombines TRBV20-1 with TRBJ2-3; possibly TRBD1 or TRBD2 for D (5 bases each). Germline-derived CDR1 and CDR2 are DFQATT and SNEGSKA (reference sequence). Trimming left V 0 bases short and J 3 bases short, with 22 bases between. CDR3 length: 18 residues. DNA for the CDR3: TGCAGTGCTAGAGACGTAGTGCTGCCGGGACCTATGACAGATACGCAGTATTTT. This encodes CSARDVVLPGPMTDTQYF.

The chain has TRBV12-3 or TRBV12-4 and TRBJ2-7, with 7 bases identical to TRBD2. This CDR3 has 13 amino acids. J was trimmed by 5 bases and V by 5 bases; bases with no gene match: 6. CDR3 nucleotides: TGTGCCAGCAGTCCCGAAAGCGGGAACGAGCAGTACTTC. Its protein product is CASSPESGNEQYF.

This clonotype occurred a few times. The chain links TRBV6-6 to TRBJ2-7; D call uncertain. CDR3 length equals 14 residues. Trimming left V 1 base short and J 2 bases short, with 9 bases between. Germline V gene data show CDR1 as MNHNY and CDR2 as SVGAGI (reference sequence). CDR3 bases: TGTGCCAGCAGTTACTTGGACGCTCCCTACGAGCAGTACTTC. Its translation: CASSYLDAPYEQYF.

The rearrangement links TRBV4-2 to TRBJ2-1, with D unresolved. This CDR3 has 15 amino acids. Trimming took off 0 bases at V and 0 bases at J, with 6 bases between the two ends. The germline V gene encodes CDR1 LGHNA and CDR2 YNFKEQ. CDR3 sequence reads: CASSQDPSSYNEQFF. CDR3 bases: TGTGCCAGCAGCCAAGATCCGAGCTCCTACAATGAGCAGTTCTTC.

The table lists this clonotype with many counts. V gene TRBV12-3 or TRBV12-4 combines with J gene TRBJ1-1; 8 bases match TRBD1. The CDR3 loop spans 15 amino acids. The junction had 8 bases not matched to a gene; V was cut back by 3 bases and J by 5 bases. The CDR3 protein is CASSLHPRGQTEAFF. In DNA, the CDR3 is TGTGCCAGCAGTTTGCATCCCAGGGGGCAAACTGAAGCTTTCTTT.